Listed below are T cell receptor beta chains from one sample, sequenced in a study of cytomegalovirus exposure and HLA in healthy donors. This table comes from immunoSEQ multiplex PCR, and its TCRdb copy is limited to in-frame clones, with some not included. The sample lists roughly 130,000 clones, roughly four fifths occurring once. The sample was PBMCs. The receptors derive from a woman in her forties or fifties in good health and CMV-seronegative. Both conserved end residues are part of each CDR3. The D gene is left open where the match is weak. Expanded clones get a size class; other rows say once, few or many, or leave the size out.

D	V	size	J	DNA	CDR3
NA	TRBV4-3	NA	TRBJ1-1	TGCGCCAGCAGCCAAGGCCCTCTGGGTCAGGCCACTGAAGCTTTCTTT	CASSQGPLGQATEAFF
NA	TRBV9	NA	TRBJ1-1	TGTGCCAGCAGCGGCATCGGGGGAACTGAAGCTTTCTTT	CASSGIGGTEAFF
TRBD1	TRBV19	NA	TRBJ2-7	TGTGCCACCTCGGACAGGGGGTCCTACGAGCAGTACTTC	CATSDRGSYEQYF
NA	TRBV19	NA	TRBJ1-5	TGTGCCAGTAGGCAAACAGGGAATAAACAGCCCCAGCATTTT	CASRQTGNKQPQHF
TRBD2	TRBV9	NA	TRBJ2-7	TGTGCCAGCAGCCTCGGGACTAGTGGCGAGCAGTACTTC	CASSLGTSGEQYF
TRBD2	TRBV7-9	NA	TRBJ2-2	TGTGCCACCCGGACTAGCGGGAGTTCTTCCGGGGAGCTGTTTTTT	CATRTSGSSSGELFF
TRBD1	TRBV18	NA	TRBJ2-1	TGTGCCAGCTCGGCACGATCCGGGACAGGGGGCAATGAGCAGTTCTTC	CASSARSGTGGNEQFF
NA	TRBV19	NA	TRBJ2-3	TGTGCCAGTTCAAGATCCGTCGGGGGCACAGATACGCAGTATTTT	CASSRSVGGTDTQYF
TRBD2	TRBV5-1	NA	TRBJ2-7	TGCGCCAGCAGTTTAGCGGGTGACGAGCAGTACTTC	CASSLAGDEQYF
TRBD1	TRBV7-6	once	TRBJ1-1	TGTGCCAGCAGCTTGGGACAGGGAACTGAAGCTTTCTTT	CASSLGQGTEAFF
NA	TRBV5-1	NA	TRBJ2-3	TGCGCCAGCAGCCTTGGGTTGGACAAACAAACGCAGTATTTT	CASSLGLDKQTQYF
TRBD1	TRBV5-8	NA	TRBJ1-2	TGTGCCAGCAGCTTAGAGGGACAGGGGGCTAACTATGGCTACACCTTC	CASSLEGQGANYGYTF